This T cell receptor (beta chain) was sequenced during a study of CD8+CD57+ T cells in acquired aplastic anemia. Genomic DNA was employed as the template in profiling TCR beta VDJ and CDR3. One entry per CDR3 protein results from TCRdb running MiXCR on the reads. This sample has some 200,000 distinct CDR3 sequences, with 40% to 50% found just once. CDR3 length: 16 amino acids. Per germline, CDR1 LNHDA and CDR2 SQIVND (reference sequence). Trimming stripped 3 bases from V and 2 bases from J, with 16 bases between. Study-level findings and limits: Patients and controls were found to share twenty-nine CD8+ CDR3 sequences.

Before being chosen for sequencing, patients had shown CD8+CD57+ cell expansion by flow cytometry. In its sample, this clonotype was seen many times. Its antigen is unidentified. The J gene is TRBJ1-2, the V gene TRBV19; D is undetermined. Sequencing was done on a sample of sorted CD4+, CD8+, or CD8+CD57+ T cells (not recorded which) from PBMCs. The sequence was collected from a human donor with aplastic anemia. This chain's CDR3 is CASSIGGSARNYGYTF. CDR3 nucleotide sequence: TGTGCCAGTAGTATTGGAGGGTCGGCCCGGAACTATGGCTACACCTTC.